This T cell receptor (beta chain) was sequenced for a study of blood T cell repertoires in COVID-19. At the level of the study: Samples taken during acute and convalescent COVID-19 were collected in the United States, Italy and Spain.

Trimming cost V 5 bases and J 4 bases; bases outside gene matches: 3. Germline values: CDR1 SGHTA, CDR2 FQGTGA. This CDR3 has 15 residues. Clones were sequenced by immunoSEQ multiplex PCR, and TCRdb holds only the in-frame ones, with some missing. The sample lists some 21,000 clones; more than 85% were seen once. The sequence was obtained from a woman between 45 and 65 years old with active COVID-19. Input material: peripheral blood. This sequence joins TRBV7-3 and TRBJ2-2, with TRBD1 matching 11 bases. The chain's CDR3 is CASSRTGGSTGELFF. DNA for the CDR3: TGTGCCAGCAGCCGGACAGGGGGCAGCACCGGGGAGCTGTTTTTT.